These 3 T cell receptor beta chains share one sample of origin, sequenced in a study of T cells in Graves' hyperthyroidism and ophthalmopathy. Amplified TCR beta CDR3 regions derived from RNA transcripts. During a first-round RT-PCR of the TCR CDR3, the HTBI primer set was used. TCRdb reprocessed the multiplex PCR reads with MiXCR, giving one entry per CDR3 protein. Of nearly 250,000 distinct CDR3 sequences listed, about 17% are singletons. Sequencing used blood. The receptors were gathered from a woman between 18 and 30 years old with Graves' ophthalmopathy.

This clonotype has at least ten counts. This chain links TRBV5-8 with TRBJ2-1, with 11 bases identical to TRBD2. The CDR3 has 13 amino acids. Germline values: CDR1 SGHTS, CDR2 YDEGEE. V shed 7 bases, J shed 9 bases, and the junction held 6 bases outside the gene matches. The CDR3 sequence: CASVLAGGIEQFF. The CDR3 region has the DNA TGTGCCAGCGTTCTAGCGGGGGGCATTGAGCAGTTCTTC.

Of note for this clonotype: A single base separates this from a much larger clone, so it may be a read error. J is TRBJ2-4 and V is TRBV9, with D tentatively TRBD2 (5 bases). The CDR3 covers 15 residues. With 3 bases removed from V and 3 bases from J, the gap between germline ends came to 13 bases. Germline V gives CDR1 SGDLS, CDR2 YYNGEE. The CDR3 coding sequence is TGTGCCAGCAGCGCAGCTTCGGGGATCAAAAACATTCAGTACTTC. Its protein product is CASSAASGIKNIQYF.

In its sample, this clonotype was seen many times. The chain couples TRBV11-2 to TRBJ2-1; the match to TRBD2 covers 9 bases. V trimming: 5 bases; J trimming: 5 bases; junction bases outside the gene matches: 10. This CDR3 is built from 16 residues. CDR1 and CDR2 (germline): SGHAT, FQNNGV. This chain's CDR3 is CASSTRLASGNNEQFF. The CDR3 DNA is TGTGCCAGCAGCACGAGACTGGCTAGCGGGAACAATGAGCAGTTCTTC.